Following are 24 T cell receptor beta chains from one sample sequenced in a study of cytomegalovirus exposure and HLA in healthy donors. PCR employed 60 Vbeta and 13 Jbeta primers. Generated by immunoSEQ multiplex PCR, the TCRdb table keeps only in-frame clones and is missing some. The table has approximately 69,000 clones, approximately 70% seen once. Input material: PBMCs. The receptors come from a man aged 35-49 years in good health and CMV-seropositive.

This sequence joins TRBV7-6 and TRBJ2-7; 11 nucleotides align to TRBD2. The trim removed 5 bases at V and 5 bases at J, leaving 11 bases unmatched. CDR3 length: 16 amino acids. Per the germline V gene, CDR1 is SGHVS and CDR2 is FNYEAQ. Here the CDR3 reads CASSRANSGGADEQYF. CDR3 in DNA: TGTGCCAGCAGCCGCGCGAATAGCGGGGGGGCAGACGAGCAGTACTTC.

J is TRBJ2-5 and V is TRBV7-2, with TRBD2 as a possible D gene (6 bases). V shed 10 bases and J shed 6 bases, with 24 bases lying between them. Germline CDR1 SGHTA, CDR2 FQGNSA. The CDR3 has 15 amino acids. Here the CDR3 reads CATQNAGLPGKTQYF. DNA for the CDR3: TGTGCCACCCAAAACGCGGGACTCCCAGGGAAGACCCAGTACTTC.

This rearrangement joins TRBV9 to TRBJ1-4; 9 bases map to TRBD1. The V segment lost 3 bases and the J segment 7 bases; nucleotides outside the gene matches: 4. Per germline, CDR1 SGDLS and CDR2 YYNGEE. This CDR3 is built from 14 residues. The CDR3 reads CASSGRDRVEKLFF. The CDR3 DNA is TGTGCCAGCAGCGGCCGGGACAGGGTTGAAAAACTGTTTTTT.

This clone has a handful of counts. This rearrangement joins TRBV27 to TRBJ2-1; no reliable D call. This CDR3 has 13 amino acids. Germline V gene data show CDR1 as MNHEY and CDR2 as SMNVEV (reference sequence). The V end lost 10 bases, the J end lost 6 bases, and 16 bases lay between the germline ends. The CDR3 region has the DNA TGTGCCACCAGGTTCGTTGGTAGCAATGAGCAGTTCTTC. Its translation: CATRFVGSNEQFF.

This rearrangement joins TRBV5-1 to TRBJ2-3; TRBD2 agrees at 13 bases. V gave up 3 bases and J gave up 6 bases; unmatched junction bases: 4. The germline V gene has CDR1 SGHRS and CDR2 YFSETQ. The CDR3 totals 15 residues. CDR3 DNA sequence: TGCGCCAGCAGCTCGGGGACTAGCGGGGAGGATACGCAGTATTTT. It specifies CASSSGTSGEDTQYF.

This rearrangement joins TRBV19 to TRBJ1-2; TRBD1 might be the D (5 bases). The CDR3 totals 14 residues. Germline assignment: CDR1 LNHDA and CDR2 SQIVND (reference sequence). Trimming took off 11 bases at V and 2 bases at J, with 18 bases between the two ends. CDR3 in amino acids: CASGPGPANYGYTF. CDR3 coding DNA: TGTGCCTCAGGGCCCGGGCCGGCCAACTATGGCTACACCTTC.

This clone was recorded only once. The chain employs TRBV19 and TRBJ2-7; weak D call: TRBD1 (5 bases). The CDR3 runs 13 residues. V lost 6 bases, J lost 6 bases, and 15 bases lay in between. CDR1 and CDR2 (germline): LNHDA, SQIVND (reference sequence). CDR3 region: CASRLQALPEQYF. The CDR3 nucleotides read TGTGCCAGTAGACTACAGGCTCTCCCCGAGCAGTACTTC.

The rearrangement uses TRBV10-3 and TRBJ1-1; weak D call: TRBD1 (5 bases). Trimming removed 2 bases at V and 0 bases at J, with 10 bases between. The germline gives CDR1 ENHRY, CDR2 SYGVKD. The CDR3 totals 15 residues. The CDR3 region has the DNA TGTGCCATCAGTGAGCGGACAACCATGAACACTGAAGCTTTCTTT. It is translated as CAISERTTMNTEAFF.

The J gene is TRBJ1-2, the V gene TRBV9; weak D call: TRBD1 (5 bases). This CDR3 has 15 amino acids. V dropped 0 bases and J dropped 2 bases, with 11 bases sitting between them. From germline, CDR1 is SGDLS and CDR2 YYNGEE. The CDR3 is CASSVGAGKNYGYTF. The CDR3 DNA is TGTGCCAGCAGCGTAGGGGCAGGGAAAAACTATGGCTACACCTTC.

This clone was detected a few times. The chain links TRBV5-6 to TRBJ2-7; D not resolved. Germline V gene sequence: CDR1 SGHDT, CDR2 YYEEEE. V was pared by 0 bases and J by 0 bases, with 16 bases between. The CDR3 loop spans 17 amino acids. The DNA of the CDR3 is TGTGCCAGCAGCTTGGGAGTAACAGTTACGAACTCCTACGAGCAGTACTTC. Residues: CASSLGVTVTNSYEQYF.

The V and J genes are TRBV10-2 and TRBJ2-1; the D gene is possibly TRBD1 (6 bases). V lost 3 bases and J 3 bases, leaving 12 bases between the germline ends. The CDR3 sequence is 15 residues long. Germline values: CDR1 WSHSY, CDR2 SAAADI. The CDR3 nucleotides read TGCGCCAGCAGTGAATCACAGGGCGACTACAATGAGCAGTTCTTC. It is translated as CASSESQGDYNEQFF.

Here the CDR3 reads CASSSTYREYYEQYF. The CDR3 nucleotides read TGCGCCAGCAGTTCAACCTACAGGGAATACTACGAGCAGTACTTC. The rearrangement joins TRBV10-2 to TRBJ2-7; a possible D gene is TRBD1 (6 bases). Germline V gene data show CDR1 as WSHSY and CDR2 as SAAADI. The length of the CDR3 is 15 residues. The V end lost 5 bases, the J end lost 3 bases, and 17 bases lay between the germline ends.

The DNA of the CDR3 is TGTGCCTGGAGCCCACCTAGCGGGGGGGCCGGGTACGAGCAGTACTTC. Protein product: CAWSPPSGGAGYEQYF. The rearrangement uses TRBV30 and TRBJ2-7; 12 nucleotides align to TRBD2. This CDR3 spans 16 amino acids. The trim removed 3 bases at V and 4 bases at J, leaving 10 bases unmatched. Germline-derived CDR1 and CDR2 are GTSNPN and SVGIG (reference sequence).

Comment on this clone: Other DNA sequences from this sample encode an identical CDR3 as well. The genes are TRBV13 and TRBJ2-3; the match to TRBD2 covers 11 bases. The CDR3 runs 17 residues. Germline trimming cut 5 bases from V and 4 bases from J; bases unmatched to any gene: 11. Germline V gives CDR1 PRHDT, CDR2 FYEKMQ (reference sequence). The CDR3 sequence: CASSLGLAGGQADTQYF. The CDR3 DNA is TGTGCCAGCAGCCTGGGATTAGCGGGGGGGCAGGCAGATACGCAGTATTTT.

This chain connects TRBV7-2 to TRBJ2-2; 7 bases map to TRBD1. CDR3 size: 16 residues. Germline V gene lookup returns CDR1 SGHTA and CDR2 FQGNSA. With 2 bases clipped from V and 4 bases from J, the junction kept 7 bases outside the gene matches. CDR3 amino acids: CASSLRGGSGTGELFF. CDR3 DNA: TGTGCCAGCAGCTTACGAGGGGGCTCGGGCACCGGGGAGCTGTTTTTT.

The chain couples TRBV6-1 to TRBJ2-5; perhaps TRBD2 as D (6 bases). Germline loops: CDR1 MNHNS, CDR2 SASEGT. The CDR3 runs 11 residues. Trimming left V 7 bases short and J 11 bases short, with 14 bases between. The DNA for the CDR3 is TGTGCCAGCAACCGGGGGTGGGAGCAGTACTTC. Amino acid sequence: CASNRGWEQYF.

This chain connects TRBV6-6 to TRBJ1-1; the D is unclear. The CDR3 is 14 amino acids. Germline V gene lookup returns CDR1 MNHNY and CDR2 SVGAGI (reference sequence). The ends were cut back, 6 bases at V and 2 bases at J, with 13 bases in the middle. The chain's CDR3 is CASRAGSFNTEAFF. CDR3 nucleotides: TGTGCCAGCAGGGCGGGAAGTTTTAACACTGAAGCTTTCTTT.

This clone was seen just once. The CDR3 sequence: CASSYNSYEQYF. CDR3 bases: TGTGCCAGTAGTTACAACTCCTACGAGCAGTACTTC. The chain carries TRBV19 and TRBJ2-7; D ambiguous. Germline V CDR1 and CDR2: LNHDA, SQIVND (reference sequence). Trimming left V 5 bases short and J 0 bases short, with 5 bases between. The CDR3 contains 12 residues.

Here the CDR3 DNA reads TGTGCCAGCAGAAATCCGGGACAGGGATACGAGCAGTACTTC. This sequence encodes CASRNPGQGYEQYF. The rearrangement joins TRBV2 to TRBJ2-7; 9 bases map to TRBD1. Losses at the gene ends were 6 bases for V and 4 bases for J; bases not matched to a gene: 7. The germline gives CDR1 SNHLY, CDR2 FYNNEI. The CDR3 runs 14 residues.

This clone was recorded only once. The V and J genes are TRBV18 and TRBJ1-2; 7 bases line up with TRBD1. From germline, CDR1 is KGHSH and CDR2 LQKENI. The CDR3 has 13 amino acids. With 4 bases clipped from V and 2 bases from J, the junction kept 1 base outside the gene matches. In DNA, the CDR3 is TGTGCCAGCTCACGGGACAGCAACTATGGCTACACCTTC. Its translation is CASSRDSNYGYTF.

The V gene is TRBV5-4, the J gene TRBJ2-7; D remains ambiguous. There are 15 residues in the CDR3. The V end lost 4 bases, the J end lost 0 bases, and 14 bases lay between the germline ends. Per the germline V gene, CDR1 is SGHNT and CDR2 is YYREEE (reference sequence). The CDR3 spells CASSPGPQSSYEQYF. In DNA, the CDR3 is TGTGCCAGCAGCCCGGGTCCCCAGAGCTCCTACGAGCAGTACTTC.

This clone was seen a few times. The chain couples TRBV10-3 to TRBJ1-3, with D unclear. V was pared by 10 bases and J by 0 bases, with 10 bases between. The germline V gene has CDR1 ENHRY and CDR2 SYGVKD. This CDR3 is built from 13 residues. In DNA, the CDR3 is TGTGCCACCCAGAGGGACTCTGGAAACACCATATATTTT. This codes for CATQRDSGNTIYF.

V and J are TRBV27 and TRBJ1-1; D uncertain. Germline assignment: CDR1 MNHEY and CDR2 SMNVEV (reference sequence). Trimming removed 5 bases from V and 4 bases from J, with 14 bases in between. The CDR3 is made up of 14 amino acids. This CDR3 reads CASSKWGVATEAFF. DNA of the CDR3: TGTGCCAGCAGTAAGTGGGGAGTTGCCACTGAAGCTTTCTTT.

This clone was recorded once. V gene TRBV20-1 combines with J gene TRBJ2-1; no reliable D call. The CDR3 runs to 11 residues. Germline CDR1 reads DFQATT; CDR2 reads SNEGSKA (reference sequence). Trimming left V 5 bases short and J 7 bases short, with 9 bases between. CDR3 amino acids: CSARVHNEQFF. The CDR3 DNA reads TGCAGTGCTCGGGTTCATAATGAGCAGTTCTTC.